The 10 T cell receptor beta chains below all came from one sample that was sequenced in a study of T cells in Graves' hyperthyroidism and ophthalmopathy. Amplification of TCR beta CDR3 regions used RNA as the template. The primer set for the first-round RT-PCR of the TCR CDR3 was HTBI. MiXCR, run by TCRdb on the multiplex PCR reads, gives a single entry per CDR3 protein. Among a few hundred thousand distinct CDR3 sequences listed, 17% were seen once. What was sequenced was blood. The source of these receptors is a woman aged 18 to 35 with Graves' ophthalmopathy.

Ten or more counts support this clonotype. The chain couples TRBV5-6 to TRBJ1-1, with a possible D match to TRBD1 (5 bases). V lost 3 bases and J 8 bases, leaving 11 bases between the germline ends. The CDR3 has 12 residues. The germline V gene has CDR1 SGHDT and CDR2 YYEEEE. The CDR3 DNA reads as TGTGCCAGCAGCTCCCGGGGGAGAGAAGCTTTCTTT. Translation: CASSSRGREAFF.

The chain uses TRBV27 and TRBJ1-6; TRBD1 matches at 7 bases. J gave up 11 bases and V 4 bases, and 8 bases lay outside the gene matches. The CDR3 spans 14 residues. Looked up from germline, CDR1 is MNHEY and CDR2 is SMNVEV (reference sequence). This CDR3 reads CASSYGTENPPLHF. The CDR3 nucleotides are TGTGCCAGCAGTTATGGGACAGAAAATCCACCCCTCCACTTT.

This clonotype was detected only a few times. The V call is TRBV6-1, the J call TRBJ1-6, with D possibly TRBD1 on 6 matching bases. The CDR3 contains 17 residues. Trimming removed 1 base from V and 6 bases from J, with 16 bases in between. CDR1 and CDR2 from the germline V gene are MNHNS and SASEGT. This CDR3 is CASSEGIGGPSNSPLHF. DNA of the CDR3: TGTGCCAGCAGTGAAGGTATTGGGGGCCCGAGTAATTCACCCCTCCACTTT.

This rearrangement joins TRBV4-1 to TRBJ2-1, with TRBD1 identical over 7 bases. J gave up 4 bases and V 4 bases, and 19 bases lay outside the gene matches. The CDR3 totals 19 residues. Germline CDR1 is MGHRA and CDR2 is YSYEKL. The CDR3 sequence is CASSPSTLDRRLPYNEQFF. The CDR3 DNA reads TGCGCCAGCAGCCCCTCCACCCTGGACAGGCGGCTTCCTTACAATGAGCAGTTCTTC.

This clonotype was seen a handful of times. This chain links TRBV9 with TRBJ2-5; TRBD2 might be the D (6 bases). V dropped 3 bases and J dropped 1 base, with 16 bases sitting between them. Germline V gives CDR1 SGDLS, CDR2 YYNGEE. The CDR3 consists of 16 residues. The CDR3 loop is CASSETDQGGQETQYF. The DNA of the CDR3 is TGTGCCAGCAGCGAGACCGATCAGGGAGGCCAAGAGACCCAGTACTTC.

The table lists this clonotype with a few counts. This chain joins TRBV5-1 and TRBJ2-1, with D possibly matching TRBD2 (7 bases). Looked up from germline, CDR1 is SGHRS and CDR2 is YFSETQ. The V and J ends lost 0 bases and 7 bases respectively, with 20 bases between them. The CDR3 contains 17 residues. The CDR3 DNA sequence: TGCGCCAGCAGCTTGGACGGGGGGCTAGCGGATAGGAATGAGCAGTTCTTC. It specifies CASSLDGGLADRNEQFF.

This chain uses TRBV18 with TRBJ2-1; 12 bases agree with TRBD2. CDR1 and CDR2 (germline): KGHSH, LQKENI. The CDR3 totals 16 residues. The trim removed 1 base at V and 8 bases at J, leaving 6 bases unmatched. The chain's CDR3 is CASSPRTSGVQDEQFF. In nucleotides, the CDR3 is TGTGCCAGCTCACCACGGACTAGCGGGGTACAGGATGAGCAGTTCTTC.

The rearrangement uses TRBV20-1 and TRBJ1-5; no reliable D call. The V end was cut by 1 base, the J end by 1 base, with 11 bases between. The CDR3 contains 15 residues. Germline V CDR1 and CDR2: DFQATT, SNEGSKA (reference sequence). Here the CDR3 DNA reads TGCAGTGCTAGAGGCGTCATACCCAGCAATCAGCCCCAGCATTTT. It encodes CSARGVIPSNQPQHF.

A word on this clonotype: Possible read error: a much larger clone is one base away. V is TRBV27 and J is TRBJ1-6, with a possible D match to TRBD1 (6 bases). CDR1 and CDR2 (germline): MNHEY, SMNVEV (reference sequence). The CDR3 is 16 amino acids. V was clipped by 4 bases and J by 5 bases, with 15 bases between them. The CDR3 nucleotides are TGTGCCAGCAGTTGGGGGCCGGGGGGAGATAATTCACCCCTCCACTTT. This encodes CASSWGPGGDNSPLHF.

In this sample, this clonotype turned up a few times. This chain connects TRBV4-1 to TRBJ2-7, with 7 bases fitting TRBD2. Germline CDR1 MGHRA, CDR2 YSYEKL. The CDR3 sequence is 14 residues long. V lost 4 bases and J lost 3; bases outside the gene matches: 6. CDR3 loop: CASSLGDYSYEQYF. The CDR3 nucleotides read TGCGCCAGCAGCCTGGGGGACTATAGCTACGAGCAGTACTTC.